This TCR beta chain is drawn from a study of shared clonotypes between healthy human individuals. Comment on this clone: The antigen is undetermined.

Germline CDR1 is MNHEY and CDR2 is SVGAGI. This CDR3 is 15 amino acids long. V lost 5 bases and J 3 bases, leaving 14 bases between the germline ends. General study findings and limits: The small donor group covered limited genetic and exposure diversity. Naive CD4 clonotypes were shared across a handful of donors at around 5.4%. In the sorted subsets, rarefaction showed sequencing was incomplete despite large depth.

Original processing methods: As immunoSEQ supplied junction-only sequences (without quality scores), filtering differed. Clones were read by immunoSEQ multiplex PCR, and TCRdb kept only the in-frame ones, dropping some. From that table come the V and J calls and clone size; the DNA was used to work out D and trimming. This repertoire shows approximately 640,000 clones, about two thirds found once; its top ten account for 1.8%. The V call is TRBV6-5, the J call TRBJ2-4; D possibly corresponds to TRBD1 (6 bases). This receptor was taken from a woman in her twenties or thirties in good health. The source material was memory CD4+ T cells sorted from blood. Subset noted: CD45RA-negative fraction. CDR3 DNA sequence: TGTGCCAGCAGTCTGGGCCGGGACAACAAAAACATTCAGTACTTC. It encodes CASSLGRDNKNIQYF.